The source of this T cell receptor beta chain is a study of cytomegalovirus exposure and HLA in healthy donors. A word on this clone: Its antigen is not identified.

Use of 60 Vbeta and 13 Jbeta primers characterized the PCR. In the authors' methods: Later, an analysis found about 77 million unique TCR beta chains, and around 12 million of these were shared. Here immunoSEQ multiplex PCR was the method, and the copy in TCRdb shows in-frame clones only, minus some. That table gives V, J and clone size, and the DNA gave D and trimming. The repertoire holds 85,000 to 130,000 clones, 71% seen once, with less than 3% in the top ten. Whole-study findings and limits: Several of the most significant clusters were apparently associated with common viral pathogens in a later analysis. A previous analysis found most TCR beta V segments productive roughly 90% or roughly 30% of the time.

The sample comprised PBMCs. The origin of this receptor is a female donor in good health and CMV-seronegative.

Written as DNA, the CDR3 is TGCGCCAGCACCCTCTCCCTAGACACAGATACGCAGTATTTT. It encodes CASTLSLDTDTQYF. The V call is TRBV5-1, the J call TRBJ2-3; D is ambiguous. There are 14 residues in the CDR3. Germline assignment: CDR1 SGHRS and CDR2 YFSETQ. The V end was cut by 6 bases, the J end by 2 bases, with 13 bases between.